This entry concerns a single T cell receptor (beta chain). Its antigen is undetermined. The treatment denotes: oral pan-JAK inhibitor, 5-10 mg twice daily. This specimen belongs to a study of CD8+ T cells in alopecia areata. Study observations and caveats: Scalp sequencing captures resident alphabeta T cells of normal skin too.

V shed 0 bases and J 3 bases; nucleotides not matched to a gene: 1. Germline-derived CDR1 and CDR2 are SGHRS and YFSETQ. CDR3 size: 14 residues. Extracted RNA was reverse transcribed into cDNA, the sequencing template. The data were produced by immunoSEQ multiplex PCR, yet TCRdb's version contains in-frame clones alone and is incomplete. The sample lists fewer than 110,000 clones; 84% were seen once. The sequencing used CD8+ T cells sorted from blood, collected at week 24, from a patient treated with tofacitinib. This receptor was identified in a human donor with alopecia areata. V gene TRBV5-1 combines with J gene TRBJ1-1; TRBD1 matches 8 bases. In DNA, the CDR3 is TGCGCCAGCAGCTTGGTGGACAGGGACACTGAAGCTTTCTTT. It codes for CASSLVDRDTEAFF.